This entry features one TCR beta chain sequence. Its antigen remains unknown. These data are taken from a study of PD-1 blockade in classical Hodgkin lymphoma. Overall study results and limits: What caused the repertoire differences, perhaps disease activity or prior therapy, remains undefined. With CD4+ cells, TCR diversity rose significantly by C4D1, but not with CD8+ cells. Before treatment, complete responders showed about the same diversity as newly diagnosed patients.

The assay was immunoSEQ multiplex PCR, and TCRdb's table has in-frame clones only and misses some. There are about 22,000 clones in the sample; 81% occur only once, and less than 20% lies in the top ten. The patients all showed relapse after autologous stem cell transplantation, while their brentuximab vedotin exposure varied. Germline values: CDR1 MDHEN, CDR2 SYDVKM. This CDR3 is built from 17 residues. V lost 4 bases to trimming and J lost 4 bases; unmatched junction nucleotides: 7. V usage is TRBV28 and J usage is TRBJ2-3, with 14 nucleotides matching TRBD2. This specimen consisted of peripheral blood mononuclear cells (PBMCs), obtained before the second cycle of nivolumab. This clonotype originated in a human donor with classical Hodgkin lymphoma. CDR3 amino acids: CASSSSGLAGEADTQYF. CDR3 in DNA: TGTGCCAGCAGTTCCTCGGGACTAGCGGGAGAAGCAGATACGCAGTATTTT.